A selection of T cell receptor beta chains follows, all from one sample in a study of identical twins. Via MiXCR, TCRdb re-called the 5' RACE reads, giving one row per CDR3 protein. Of 1.5 million to 2 million distinct CDR3 sequences in the sample, less than 40% were seen once. Sequenced: cord blood. The receptors derive from a newborn girl in good health. The CDR3 runs from the conserved cysteine through the conserved F or W.

j_call	v_call	cdr3_aa
TRBJ2-1	TRBV5-6	CASSFTSGGSEFF
TRBJ1-1	TRBV4-1	CASSQQGGRVMNTEAFF
.	TRBV28	CARETGPLYEQYF
TRBJ2-5	TRBV2	CARMDVRRSYNEQYF
TRBJ2-2	TRBV12-3/TRBV12-4	CASPGQGAIGELFF
TRBJ1-5	TRBV6-1	CASSHKTDPNQPQHF
TRBJ1-6	TRBV7-6	CASSLDLPGVYNSPLHF
TRBJ2-7	TRBV11-2	CASSFRGLGQGSYEQYF
TRBJ2-3	TRBV20-1	CSARDSSGNPDTQYF
TRBJ1-6	TRBV28	CASIGYQGGLYNSPLHF
TRBJ1-1	TRBV29-1	CSVVRGAEAFF
TRBJ2-1	TRBV6-6	CASSQPGRGRWYNEQFF
TRBJ2-7	TRBV20-1	CSARGPGWQYEQYF
TRBJ1-1	TRBV7-4	CASSPRGTSEAFF
TRBJ1-5	TRBV6-6	CAPRQGIPYSNQPQHF
TRBJ1-6	TRBV3-1	CASSRGTNNSPLHF
TRBJ2-1	TRBV20-1	CSARGGLEGPEQFF
TRBJ1-1	TRBV28	CASSLRGVGEAFF
TRBJ2-1	TRBV19	CASSTGTSAANEQFF
TRBJ2-1	TRBV5-1	CASSLLAGPEGEQFF
TRBJ2-3	TRBV6-1	CASRRGSSGIISTDTQYF
TRBJ2-3	TRBV6-5	CASSTRLAVYPRDTQYF
TRBJ2-7	TRBV20-1	CSAREDVSGIGEQYF
TRBJ1-1	TRBV11-2	CASSLVPEGQAFF
TRBJ1-2	TRBV11-2	CASSLVSRVVGYTF
TRBJ2-5	TRBV5-1	CASSLSSNSYNEQYF
TRBJ1-6	TRBV7-2	CASSPDTGYNSPLHF
TRBJ2-7	TRBV4-1	CASSQTELASYEQYF
TRBJ2-2	TRBV2	CASSESGGFTGELFF
TRBJ2-3	TRBV15	CATRRQGADTQYF
TRBJ2-7	TRBV6-5	CASSYPDRPQLCFVYEQYF
TRBJ2-5	TRBV18	CASSPEETQYF
TRBJ2-3	TRBV20-1	CSSGTGVTDTQYF
TRBJ1-2	TRBV12-3/TRBV12-4	CASSLSRGVNYGYTF
TRBJ1-4	TRBV5-1	CASSLSEGKEKLFF
TRBJ1-6	TRBV27	CASSPRGVLPRANSPLHF
TRBJ1-4	TRBV27	CASSLLGPKNEKLFF
TRBJ2-7	TRBV20-1	CSLPKMRGPLYEQYF
TRBJ1-1	TRBV7-9	CASSLNNMVNTEAFF